Below, 9 T cell receptor beta chains from the same sample are listed, as sequenced in a study of cytomegalovirus exposure and HLA in healthy donors. It was with 60 Vbeta and 13 Jbeta primers that the PCR ran. Sequencing was performed with immunoSEQ multiplex PCR; in TCRdb, only in-frame clones are kept and a portion is missing. This table holds 180,000 or so clones, around 80% found once. The sample consisted of PBMCs. Receptor source: a woman aged 25 to 39 in good health and CMV-seronegative.

V usage is TRBV30 and J usage is TRBJ2-3, with a weak D call TRBD1 (5 bases). Germline V lookup: CDR1 GTSNPN, CDR2 SVGIG (reference sequence). CDR3 size: 12 residues. The V end was cut by 3 bases, the J end by 2 bases, with 6 bases between. CDR3 bases: TGTGCCTGGAGACAGGTCACAGATACGCAGTATTTT. It is translated as CAWRQVTDTQYF.

J is TRBJ2-1 and V is TRBV5-1; D perhaps matches TRBD2 (7 bases). The CDR3 contains 15 residues. Trimming took 0 bases from V and 3 from J, leaving 10 bases between them. Germline loops: CDR1 SGHRS, CDR2 YFSETQ. For the CDR3, the DNA is TGCGCCAGCAGCTTGGCCGGGGGGCTCTACAATGAGCAGTTCTTC. Amino acid sequence: CASSLAGGLYNEQFF.

This chain links TRBV9 with TRBJ1-1, with a tentative D call TRBD1 (6 bases). CDR3 length equals 14 residues. V lost 3 bases and J 2 bases, leaving 11 bases between the germline ends. Germline-derived CDR1 and CDR2 are SGDLS and YYNGEE. This CDR3 reads CASSGSGDNTEAFF. The DNA of the CDR3 is TGTGCCAGCAGCGGATCAGGGGACAACACTGAAGCTTTCTTT.

The rearrangement joins TRBV7-2 to TRBJ1-5; D ambiguous. The CDR3 runs to 14 residues. Germline CDR1 SGHTA, CDR2 FQGNSA. V was trimmed by 2 bases and J by 1 base, leaving 6 bases between them. The CDR3 DNA is TGTGCCAGCAGCTTAAGACTGAGCAATCAGCCCCAGCATTTT. Its translation: CASSLRLSNQPQHF. Drawing the rest from reference TRBV7-2 and TRBJ1-5, the complete variable domain is GAGVSQSPSNKVTEKGKDVELRCDPISGHTALYWYRQSLGQGLEFLIYFQGNSAPDKSGLPSDRFSAERTGGSVSTLTIQRTQQEDSAVYLCASSLRLSNQPQHFGDGTRLSIL.

The CDR3 DNA reads as TGTGCCAGCAGCTTAGTACCGTCGACAGCAACTAATGAAAAACTGTTTTTT. It translates to CASSLVPSTATNEKLFF. The V gene is TRBV7-9, the J gene TRBJ1-4; possible D gene TRBD1, 5 bases. The ends were cut back, 1 base at V and 0 bases at J, with 12 bases in the middle. This CDR3 comprises 17 residues. The germline V gene encodes CDR1 SEHNR and CDR2 FQNEAQ (reference sequence).

The V gene is TRBV7-6, the J gene TRBJ2-7, with 11 bases lining up with TRBD2. Trimming cost V 1 base and J 4 bases; bases outside gene matches: 9. The CDR3 has 17 residues. The germline gives CDR1 SGHVS, CDR2 FNYEAQ. The CDR3 is CASSLEGASGGTYEQYF. The CDR3 bases are TGTGCCAGCAGCTTAGAGGGTGCTAGCGGGGGGACGTACGAGCAGTACTTC. Supplemented by reference TRBV7-6 and TRBJ2-7, the full variable domain reads GAGVSQSPRYKVTKRGQDVALRCDPISGHVSLYWYRQALGQGPEFLTYFNYEAQQDKSGLPNDRFSAERPEGSISTLTIQRTEQRDSAMYRCASSLEGASGGTYEQYFGPGTRLTVT.

This clone was observed once. In DNA form, the CDR3 reads TGCGCCAGCAGCTTAGCCACAGAAAACACCGGGGAGCTGTTTTTT. Amino acids: CASSLATENTGELFF. This sequence joins TRBV5-1 and TRBJ2-2; D is ambiguous. V lost 2 bases, J lost 2 bases, and 10 bases lay in between. The germline CDR1 and CDR2 sequences are SGHRS and YFSETQ. This CDR3 is built from 15 residues.

This chain links TRBV20-1 with TRBJ1-3; D gene ambiguous. From germline, CDR1 is DFQATT and CDR2 SNEGSKA (reference sequence). The CDR3 sequence is 11 residues long. The germline V and J ends were trimmed by 6 bases and 8 bases, with 11 bases remaining between them. CDR3 in amino acids: CSAPDGDTIYF. CDR3 nucleotides: TGCAGTGCCCCAGACGGGGACACCATATATTTT.

This chain uses TRBV7-9 with TRBJ1-3; TRBD1 aligns across 8 bases. The CDR3 is 17 amino acids. Germline CDR1 is SEHNR and CDR2 is FQNEAQ (reference sequence). V shed 5 bases, J shed 0 bases, and the junction held 9 bases outside the gene matches. The CDR3 bases are TGTGCCAGCAGCCCAGGACAGGGTCCTTCCTCTGGAAACACCATATATTTT. This sequence encodes CASSPGQGPSSGNTIYF.